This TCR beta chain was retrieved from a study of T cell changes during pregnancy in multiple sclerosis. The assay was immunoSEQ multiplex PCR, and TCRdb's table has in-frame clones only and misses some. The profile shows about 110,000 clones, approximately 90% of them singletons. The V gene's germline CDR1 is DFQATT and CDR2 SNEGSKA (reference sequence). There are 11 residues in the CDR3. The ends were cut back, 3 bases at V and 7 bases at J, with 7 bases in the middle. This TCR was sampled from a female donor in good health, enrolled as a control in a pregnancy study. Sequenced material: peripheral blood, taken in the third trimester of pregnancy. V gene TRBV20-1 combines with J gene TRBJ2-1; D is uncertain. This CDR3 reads CSARGPNEQFF. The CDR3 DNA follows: TGCAGTGCTAGGGGCCCTAATGAGCAGTTCTTC.